This is a list of T cell receptor beta chains from one sample in a study of cytotoxic CD8 clonotypes in ibrutinib-treated CLL. Profiling relied on immunoSEQ multiplex PCR, and the TCRdb table lists in-frame clones only, not all of them. This table holds 12,000 or so clones, 79% found once. The material was PBMCs, obtained at disease progression, from a patient treated with ibrutinib. These receptors originate from a human donor with chronic lymphocytic leukemia. Each CDR3 is given with its conserved first and last residue. A D gene is named only where the DNA matches it firmly. Not all rows give a size; the values are once, few, many and, for expanded clones, a class.

J gene	V gene	CDR3 length	D gene	clone size	CDR3 DNA	CDR3 protein
TRBJ2-7	TRBV27	14	NA	NA	TGTGCCAGCAGTTTTGGACCTTCACTTTCCGAGCAGTACTTC	CASSFGPSLSEQYF
TRBJ2-7	TRBV19	15	NA	NA	TGTGCCAGTAGTATTACCGGGCCAGGGCCTTCGGTCCAGTACTTC	CASSITGPGPSVQYF
TRBJ1-1	TRBV5-1	14	NA	NA	TGCGCCAGCAGCTTGGGCCAAATGAACACTGAAGCTTTCTTT	CASSLGQMNTEAFF
TRBJ1-2	TRBV25-1	14	NA	NA	TGTGCCAGCAGTGAATCTCACAGCAACTATGGCTACACCTTC	CASSESHSNYGYTF
TRBJ1-1	TRBV7-8	15	NA	few	TGTGCCAGCAGCCCCCAGAGATCCCTCGGGACAGAAGCTTTCTTT	CASSPQRSLGTEAFF
TRBJ2-4	TRBV4-2	15	NA	NA	TGTGCCAGCAGCCAAGTGTGGGGGGCCCTGAACATTCAGTACTTC	CASSQVWGALNIQYF
TRBJ2-5	TRBV5-1	15	TRBD1	NA	TGCGCCAGCAGCTTGGGAGGGACAGGAGGAGAGACCCAGTACTTC	CASSLGGTGGETQYF
TRBJ2-6	TRBV19	15	NA	once	TGTGCCAGTATCCCCAGGGACTCTGGGGCCAACGTCCTGACTTTC	CASIPRDSGANVLTF
TRBJ2-2	TRBV6-5	14	NA	NA	TGTGCCAGCCAGAGGCAGTTGGTGGGCGGGGAGCTGTTTTTT	CASQRQLVGGELFF
TRBJ2-1	TRBV5-8	15	TRBD2	NA	TGTGCCAGCAGCTCGGGACTAGCGGGGGGTAATGAGCAGTTCTTC	CASSSGLAGGNEQFF
TRBJ1-6	TRBV6-1	15	NA	NA	TGTGCCAGCATCCCCGGGACCGGTTATAATTCACCCCTCCACTTT	CASIPGTGYNSPLHF
TRBJ2-1	TRBV19	18	NA	NA	TGTGCCAGTAGTATTGGGCCCTGGGCGGGTATATCCTACAATGAGCAGTTCTTC	CASSIGPWAGISYNEQFF
TRBJ2-7	TRBV7-8	12	NA	once	TGTGCCAGCAGCTTAGCGCGCTACGAGCAGTACTTC	CASSLARYEQYF
TRBJ1-5	TRBV28	15	NA	once	TGTGCCAGCAGTTTGGGCCAGGGTGGGAATCAGCCCCAGCATTTT	CASSLGQGGNQPQHF
TRBJ1-1	TRBV5-1	13	NA	NA	TGCGCCAGCAGCCCGCCCCCGGGCACTGAAGCTTTCTTT	CASSPPPGTEAFF
TRBJ2-5	TRBV18	15	TRBD2	once	TGTGCCAGCTCACCATTGGGCGGGAGTTGGGAGACCCAGTACTTC	CASSPLGGSWETQYF
TRBJ2-2	TRBV7-3	15	TRBD1	NA	TGTGCCAGCCGCCTGGGACAGGGAAAGGCCGGGGAGCTGTTTTTT	CASRLGQGKAGELFF
TRBJ1-1	TRBV7-3	13	NA	few	TGTGCCAGCAGCTTACAGCGGGGGGCTGAAGCTTTCTTT	CASSLQRGAEAFF
TRBJ1-2	TRBV10-3	17	NA	once	TGTGCCATCAGTGATTGGATAGGGACTGGTTCCGTCTATGGCTACACCTTC	CAISDWIGTGSVYGYTF
TRBJ2-7	TRBV5-1	16	TRBD2	NA	TGCGCCAGCAGCTTGTCGGTCGGGGGGGCGCAAGCCGAGCAGTACTTC	CASSLSVGGAQAEQYF
TRBJ1-1	TRBV10-3	12	NA	NA	TGTGCCATCAAGCGACAGAACACTGAAGCTTTCTTT	CAIKRQNTEAFF
TRBJ2-6	TRBV27	15	NA	few	TGTGCCAGCAGTTTCTTACCGTCTGGGGCCAACGTCCTGACTTTC	CASSFLPSGANVLTF
TRBJ2-1	TRBV5-1	16	NA	few	TGCGCCAGCAGCTTGAATGCAGGGGTCTCCTACAATGAGCAGTTCTTC	CASSLNAGVSYNEQFF
TRBJ1-2	TRBV5-1	14	NA	NA	TGCGCCAGCAGCTTGGGTGTTCTGGACTGGGGCTACACCTTC	CASSLGVLDWGYTF
TRBJ1-1	TRBV5-4	15	NA	NA	TGTGCCAGCAGCTTGCTGGCGCAGCTGAACACTGAAGCTTTCTTT	CASSLLAQLNTEAFF
TRBJ2-7	TRBV5-4	14	TRBD2	NA	TGTGCCAGCTCGGGGAGTAGCGGGCCGTACGAGCAGTACTTC	CASSGSSGPYEQYF
TRBJ2-3	TRBV5-6	18	TRBD1	NA	TGTGCCAGCAGCTTGTTCGATGGACAGGGTGGGAGCACAGATACGCAGTATTTT	CASSLFDGQGGSTDTQYF
TRBJ1-2	TRBV19	16	TRBD1	NA	TGTGCCAGTAGTATGTTAGGCAGGGGGCCCTCCTATGGCTACACCTTC	CASSMLGRGPSYGYTF
TRBJ1-2	TRBV6-6	13	NA	NA	TGTGCCAGCAGGCCCGACAGGTTCTATGGCTACACCTTC	CASRPDRFYGYTF
TRBJ2-1	TRBV7-9	14	NA	NA	TGTGCCAGCAGCTTTGACCCAATGGCTAACGAGCAGTTCTTC	CASSFDPMANEQFF
TRBJ2-1	TRBV5-1	16	TRBD1	medium-sized	TGCGCCAGCAGCGCCGAACAGGGGGTCTCCTACAATGAGCAGTTCTTC	CASSAEQGVSYNEQFF